The rows below give T cell receptor beta chains drawn from one sample of a study of blood T cell repertoires in COVID-19. TCRdb's table, derived via immunoSEQ multiplex PCR, lists solely in-frame clones and lacks some. The table lists more than 150,000 clones, approximately 80% of them singletons. The sample was PBMCs or T cells enriched from blood (not recorded which). Source of these receptors: a woman aged 60 to 75 who had recovered from COVID-19. Both conserved end residues are part of each CDR3. Each record gives: D gene, J gene, V gene, clone size, CDR3 protein, CDR3 DNA. D genes are given only for firm matches. The size entry is marked missing in some rows and otherwise reads once, few, many or a size class.

D: -
J: TRBJ1-2
V: TRBV7-2
size: -
CDR3: CASSLAAIYGYTF
DNA: TGTGCCAGCAGCTTAGCCGCTATCTATGGCTACACCTTC

D: TRBD1
J: TRBJ2-6
V: TRBV19
size: -
CDR3: CASSGGWGQAGGANVLTF
DNA: TGTGCCAGTAGTGGTGGATGGGGACAGGCCGGTGGGGCCAACGTCCTGACTTTC

D: TRBD2
J: TRBJ2-1
V: TRBV10-3
size: -
CDR3: CAIGLAEYNEQFF
DNA: TGTGCCATTGGACTAGCGGAGTACAATGAGCAGTTCTTC

D: -
J: TRBJ2-3
V: TRBV4-2
size: -
CDR3: CASSQDGSTDTQYF
DNA: TGTGCCAGCAGCCAAGATGGCAGCACAGATACGCAGTATTTT

D: -
J: TRBJ1-2
V: TRBV21-1
size: -
CDR3: CASSKGGREAHYGYTF
DNA: TGTGCCAGCAGCAAAGGTGGCAGGGAGGCGCACTATGGCTACACCTTC

D: -
J: TRBJ1-2
V: TRBV25-1
size: -
CDR3: CASRPTGLDYGYTF
DNA: TGTGCCAGCAGGCCCACAGGGTTGGACTATGGCTACACCTTC

D: -
J: TRBJ2-3
V: TRBV6-5
size: -
CDR3: CASRPQGALTDTQYF
DNA: TGTGCCAGCAGACCACAGGGAGCCCTCACAGATACGCAGTATTTT

D: TRBD1
J: TRBJ1-3
V: TRBV7-9
size: -
CDR3: CASSEGASGNTIYF
DNA: TGTGCCAGCAGCGAGGGGGCCTCTGGAAACACCATATATTTT

D: -
J: TRBJ1-1
V: TRBV2
size: -
CDR3: CASSDHPGTEAFF
DNA: TGTGCCAGCAGTGACCACCCAGGGACTGAAGCTTTCTTT

D: TRBD1
J: TRBJ2-1
V: TRBV24-1
size: -
CDR3: CATSDPRQGGNEQFF
DNA: TGTGCCACCAGTGACCCTAGACAGGGGGGGAATGAGCAGTTCTTC

D: -
J: TRBJ1-5
V: TRBV2
size: -
CDR3: CASSELGGRNQPQHF
DNA: TGTGCCAGCAGTGAACTCGGGGGACGCAATCAGCCCCAGCATTTT

D: -
J: TRBJ2-1
V: TRBV30
size: -
CDR3: CAWRGQSSRNEQFF
DNA: TGTGCCTGGAGGGGCCAGAGTAGTCGCAATGAGCAGTTCTTC

D: TRBD1
J: TRBJ1-2
V: TRBV29-1
size: -
CDR3: CSVEWFDRGFCYTF
DNA: TGCAGCGTTGAGTGGTTTGACAGGGGGTTCTGCTACACCTTC

D: -
J: TRBJ1-1
V: TRBV7-3
size: -
CDR3: CASSPAAGARTEAFF
DNA: TGTGCCAGCAGCCCGGCCGCGGGGGCGCGAACTGAAGCTTTCTTT

D: -
J: TRBJ2-6
V: TRBV19
size: -
CDR3: CASSQYGPGFVSGANVLTF
DNA: TGTGCCAGTAGTCAATACGGCCCAGGGTTTGTCTCTGGGGCCAACGTCCTGACTTTC

D: TRBD1
J: TRBJ2-2
V: TRBV11-3
size: -
CDR3: CASSSRQGAMNTGELFF
DNA: TGTGCCAGCAGCTCGCGACAGGGGGCGATGAACACCGGGGAGCTGTTTTTT

D: TRBD2
J: TRBJ2-7
V: TRBV28
size: once
CDR3: CASTRGTSEQYF
DNA: TGTGCCAGCACCCGCGGGACTAGCGAGCAGTACTTC

D: TRBD1
J: TRBJ1-4
V: TRBV5-1
size: -
CDR3: CASSFGTATANEKLFF
DNA: TGCGCCAGCAGCTTCGGGACAGCCACAGCTAATGAAAAACTGTTTTTT

D: -
J: TRBJ2-5
V: TRBV25-1
size: few
CDR3: CASSEPGDRETQYF
DNA: TGTGCCAGCAGTGAACCAGGGGATCGGGAGACCCAGTACTTC

D: -
J: TRBJ1-2
V: TRBV2
size: -
CDR3: CASSDGRGNYGYTF
DNA: TGTGCCAGCAGTGACGGGAGAGGTAACTATGGCTACACCTTC

D: TRBD2
J: TRBJ2-3
V: TRBV5-4
size: -
CDR3: CASSLVLAGGAADTQYF
DNA: TGTGCCAGCAGCTTGGTTCTAGCGGGAGGGGCCGCAGATACGCAGTATTTT

D: -
J: TRBJ1-1
V: TRBV29-1
size: -
CDR3: CSALTDLNTEAFF
DNA: TGCAGCGCCTTGACAGACCTTAACACTGAAGCTTTCTTT

D: -
J: TRBJ1-1
V: TRBV7-2
size: -
CDR3: CASSSFGSPTEAFF
DNA: TGTGCCAGCAGCTCCTTTGGTAGCCCCACTGAAGCTTTCTTT

D: -
J: TRBJ1-5
V: TRBV5-1
size: -
CDR3: CASSLGTRGNQPQHF
DNA: TGCGCCAGCAGCTTGGGCACGAGAGGGAATCAGCCCCAGCATTTT

D: -
J: TRBJ1-4
V: TRBV7-9
size: -
CDR3: CASSFYRERNEKLFF
DNA: TGTGCCAGCAGCTTTTACAGGGAGAGGAATGAAAAACTGTTTTTT

D: -
J: TRBJ2-1
V: TRBV3-1/TRBV3-2
size: -
CDR3: CASSPDSSSYNEQFF
DNA: TGTGCCAGCAGCCCCGACTCCTCAAGCTACAATGAGCAGTTCTTC

D: TRBD2
J: TRBJ2-7
V: TRBV9
size: -
CDR3: CASSAEIGTSGVLLNF
DNA: TGTGCCAGCAGCGCAGAGATTGGGACTAGCGGGGTCTTACTGAACTTC

D: -
J: TRBJ1-1
V: TRBV6-5
size: once
CDR3: CASSYSGGTEAFF
DNA: TGTGCCAGCAGTTACTCCGGCGGCACTGAAGCTTTCTTT

D: -
J: TRBJ1-1
V: TRBV25-1
size: once
CDR3: CASSSTGNTEAFF
DNA: TGTGCCAGCAGTTCGACAGGGAACACTGAAGCTTTCTTT

D: TRBD2
J: TRBJ2-1
V: TRBV7-3
size: -
CDR3: CASKVGGTPSEQFF
DNA: TGTGCCAGCAAAGTCGGGGGGACTCCCTCCGAGCAGTTCTTC

D: TRBD1
J: TRBJ1-2
V: TRBV5-1
size: -
CDR3: CASSLGATGVLLGARFYGYTF
DNA: TGCGCCAGCAGCTTGGGGGCGACAGGGGTCCTTCTCGGGGCTAGGTTTTATGGCTACACCTTC

D: TRBD1
J: TRBJ2-1
V: TRBV29-1
size: -
CDR3: CSVPGTGNFNEQFF
DNA: TGCAGCGTTCCCGGGACAGGGAACTTCAATGAGCAGTTCTTC

D: -
J: TRBJ1-1
V: TRBV6-1
size: once
CDR3: CASSEAQTHTEAFF
DNA: TGTGCCAGCAGTGAAGCGCAGACTCACACTGAAGCTTTCTTT

D: TRBD2
J: TRBJ2-5
V: TRBV19
size: -
CDR3: CASDDGGLAGVPYQETQYF
DNA: TGTGCCAGCGACGACGGGGGGCTAGCGGGAGTTCCGTACCAAGAGACCCAGTACTTC

D: -
J: TRBJ2-2
V: TRBV5-4
size: -
CDR3: CASSLDPSTPLRPGELFF
DNA: TGTGCCAGCAGCTTGGATCCTAGCACCCCCCTCCGGCCCGGGGAGCTGTTTTTT

D: -
J: TRBJ2-7
V: TRBV5-6
size: -
CDR3: CASSPGTFTYEQYF
DNA: TGTGCCAGCAGCCCGGGGACATTTACCTACGAGCAGTACTTC

D: -
J: TRBJ1-1
V: TRBV7-3
size: -
CDR3: CASSFYESTEAFF
DNA: TGTGCCAGCAGCTTCTACGAGAGCACTGAAGCTTTCTTT

D: -
J: TRBJ1-1
V: TRBV7-9
size: -
CDR3: CASSLGVGARIAEAFF
DNA: TGTGCCAGCAGCTTAGGGGTAGGGGCGCGCATCGCTGAAGCTTTCTTT

D: -
J: TRBJ2-3
V: TRBV14
size: -
CDR3: CASSRNTGSGTQYF
DNA: TGTGCCAGCAGCCGAAACACAGGTAGCGGTACGCAGTATTTT

D: -
J: TRBJ1-5
V: TRBV30
size: -
CDR3: CAWSPGGDQPQHF
DNA: TGTGCCTGGAGTCCTGGAGGAGATCAGCCCCAGCATTTT

D: TRBD1
J: TRBJ1-5
V: TRBV5-1
size: -
CDR3: CASSWGDTGGNQPQHF
DNA: TGCGCCAGCAGCTGGGGGGATACAGGGGGCAATCAGCCCCAGCATTTT

D: -
J: TRBJ1-5
V: TRBV4-2
size: -
CDR3: CASSQDRESQPQHF
DNA: TGTGCCAGCAGCCAAGACAGGGAATCCCAGCCCCAGCATTTT

D: -
J: TRBJ2-2
V: TRBV19
size: few
CDR3: CASSATVNTGELFF
DNA: TGTGCCAGTAGTGCAACGGTGAACACCGGGGAGCTGTTTTTT

D: -
J: TRBJ1-1
V: TRBV15
size: once
CDR3: CATSSQYGTPLSAFF
DNA: TGTGCCACCAGCAGCCAATACGGGACACCGCTTTCGGCTTTCTTT

D: -
J: TRBJ1-2
V: TRBV7-9
size: once
CDR3: CASSGAGAGYTF
DNA: TGTGCCAGCAGCGGCGCGGGGGCTGGCTACACCTTC

D: TRBD1
J: TRBJ1-2
V: TRBV18
size: -
CDR3: CASSPDGQVWDGYTF
DNA: TGTGCCAGCTCACCGGATGGACAGGTGTGGGACGGCTACACCTTC

D: -
J: TRBJ2-5
V: TRBV14
size: -
CDR3: CASSQDFRTQYQETQYF
DNA: TGTGCCAGCAGCCAAGATTTTAGGACACAGTACCAAGAGACCCAGTACTTC

D: -
J: TRBJ1-1
V: TRBV7-6
size: -
CDR3: CASTLLLREGVGLITEAFF
DNA: TGTGCCAGCACTTTGCTGTTGAGGGAGGGCGTGGGCTTGATCACTGAAGCTTTCTTT

D: -
J: TRBJ2-7
V: TRBV6-6
size: -
CDR3: CASSPGDYEQYF
DNA: TGTGCCAGCAGCCCTGGAGACTACGAGCAGTACTTC

D: TRBD2
J: TRBJ2-1
V: TRBV7-2
size: -
CDR3: CASSSSGGRIEQFF
DNA: TGTGCCAGCAGCTCTAGCGGGGGGAGAATTGAGCAGTTCTTC